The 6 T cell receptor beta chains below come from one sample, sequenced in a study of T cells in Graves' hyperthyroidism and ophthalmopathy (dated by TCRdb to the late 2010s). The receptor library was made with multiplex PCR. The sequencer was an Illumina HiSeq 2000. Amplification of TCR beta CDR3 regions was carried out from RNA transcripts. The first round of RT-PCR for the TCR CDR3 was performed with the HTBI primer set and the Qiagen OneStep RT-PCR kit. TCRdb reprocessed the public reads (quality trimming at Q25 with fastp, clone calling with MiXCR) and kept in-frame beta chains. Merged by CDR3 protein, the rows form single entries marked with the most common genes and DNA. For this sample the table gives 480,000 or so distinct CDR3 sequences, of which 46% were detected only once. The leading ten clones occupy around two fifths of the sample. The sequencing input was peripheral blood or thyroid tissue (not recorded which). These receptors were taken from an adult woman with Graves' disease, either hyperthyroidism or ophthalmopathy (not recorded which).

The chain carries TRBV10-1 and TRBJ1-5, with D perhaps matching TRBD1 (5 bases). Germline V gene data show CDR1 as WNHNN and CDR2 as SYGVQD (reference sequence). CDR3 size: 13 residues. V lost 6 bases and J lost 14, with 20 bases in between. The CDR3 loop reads CASSAGTLASEHF. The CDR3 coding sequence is TGCGCCAGCAGCGCCGGGACCCTCGCCTCCGAGCATTTT.

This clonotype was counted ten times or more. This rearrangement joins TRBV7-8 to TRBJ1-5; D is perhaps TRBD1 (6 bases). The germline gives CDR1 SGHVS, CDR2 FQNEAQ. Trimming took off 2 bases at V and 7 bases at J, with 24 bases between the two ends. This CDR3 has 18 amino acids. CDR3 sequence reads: CASSLPSLSGGERQPQHF. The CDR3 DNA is TGTGCCAGCAGCTTACCTAGTTTGTCGGGGGGCGAAAGACAGCCCCAGCATTTT.

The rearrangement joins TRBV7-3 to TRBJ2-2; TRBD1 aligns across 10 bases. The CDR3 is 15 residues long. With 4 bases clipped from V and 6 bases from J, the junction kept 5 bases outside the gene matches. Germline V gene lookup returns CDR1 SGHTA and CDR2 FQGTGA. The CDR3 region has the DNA TGTGCCAGCAGCTACTATGGACAGGGGGCCGGGGAGCTGTTTTTT. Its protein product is CASSYYGQGAGELFF.

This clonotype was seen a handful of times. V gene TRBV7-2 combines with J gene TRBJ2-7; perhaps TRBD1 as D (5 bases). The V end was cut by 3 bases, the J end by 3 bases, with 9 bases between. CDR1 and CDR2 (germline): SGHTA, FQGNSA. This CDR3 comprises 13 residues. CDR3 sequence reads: CASSFNQGYEQYF. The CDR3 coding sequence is TGTGCCAGCAGCTTTAACCAGGGCTACGAGCAGTACTTC.

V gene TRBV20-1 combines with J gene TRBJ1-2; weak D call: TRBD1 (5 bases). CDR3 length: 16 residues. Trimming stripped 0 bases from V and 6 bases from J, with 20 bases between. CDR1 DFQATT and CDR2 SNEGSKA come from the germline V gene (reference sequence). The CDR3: CSARDRTSYGDDGYTF. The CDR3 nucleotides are TGCAGTGCTAGAGACCGGACTTCCTACGGGGACGATGGCTACACCTTC.

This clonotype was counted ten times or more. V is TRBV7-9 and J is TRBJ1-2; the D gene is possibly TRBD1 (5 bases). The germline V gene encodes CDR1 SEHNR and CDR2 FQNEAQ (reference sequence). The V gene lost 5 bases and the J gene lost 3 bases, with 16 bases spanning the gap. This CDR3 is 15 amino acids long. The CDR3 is CASSLGVTRDYGYTF. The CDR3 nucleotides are TGTGCCAGCAGCCTAGGGGTGACAAGAGACTATGGCTACACCTTC.